The 24 T cell receptor beta chains presented below share a single source sample, sequenced in a study of beta chain features in type 1 diabetes. Their antigens remain unidentified. As every portion of the isolated RNA was reverse transcribed, the sequencing read expressed TCRB transcripts. Measured with immunoSEQ multiplex PCR; TCRdb has only the in-frame clones, and not every one. The profile shows about 160,000 clones, 6.5% to 8.5% of them singletons. Whole-study findings and limits: Shortening that was moderate but significant affected the TCRB CDR3s of Type 1 diabetes patients in all four CD4+ subsets.

The sequenced material came from central memory CD4+ T cells from blood. These receptors came from a man aged 18 to 35 with type 1 diabetes.

This clone was counted between two and nine times. This chain connects TRBV19 to TRBJ2-3; TRBD2 is a possible D gene (5 bases). Germline loops: CDR1 LNHDA, CDR2 SQIVND (reference sequence). V was shortened by 7 bases and J by 6 bases, with 17 bases between the two germline ends. The length of the CDR3 is 14 residues. CDR3 loop: CASKKRWVGDTQYF. The CDR3 coding sequence is TGTGCCAGTAAAAAGCGGTGGGTAGGGGATACGCAGTATTTT.

This clone was detected only a few times. The J gene is TRBJ2-5, the V gene TRBV2; possible D gene TRBD1, 6 bases. The length of the CDR3 is 14 residues. V lost 4 bases and J 5 bases, leaving 14 bases between the germline ends. Germline V gene data show CDR1 as SNHLY and CDR2 as FYNNEI. For the CDR3, the DNA is TGTGCCAGCAGTGCAGGACAGATCATCGAGACCCAGTACTTC. Residues: CASSAGQIIETQYF.

J is TRBJ2-6 and V is TRBV28, with 8 bases lining up with TRBD1. J lost 16 bases, V lost 8 bases, and 13 bases had no gene match. CDR3 size: 13 residues. Looked up from germline, CDR1 is MDHEN and CDR2 is SYDVKM. In DNA, the CDR3 is TGTGCCAGCGAAATACCGGGACAGGCGTCACTGACTTTC. Protein sequence: CASEIPGQASLTF. The whole variable domain, filled in from reference TRBV28 and TRBJ2-6, reads DVKVTQSSRYLVKRTGEKVFLECVQDMDHENMFWYRQDPGLGLRLIYFSYDVKMKEKGDIPEGYSVSREKKERFSLILESASTNQTSMYLCASEIPGQASLTFGAGSRLTVL.

This clone turned up a few times. The chain couples TRBV5-1 to TRBJ2-3; D perhaps matches TRBD1 (5 bases). The CDR3 has 13 residues. The germline V and J ends were trimmed by 0 bases and 7 bases, with 9 bases remaining between them. CDR1 is SGHRS, CDR2 YFSETQ, per germline. The CDR3 sequence: CASSLDRLNTQYF. The CDR3 DNA reads as TGCGCCAGCAGCTTGGACAGGCTAAATACGCAGTATTTT.

The rearrangement joins TRBV4-1 to TRBJ2-4, with 8 bases that match TRBD2. The CDR3 contains 15 residues. The germline V gene has CDR1 MGHRA and CDR2 YSYEKL. V shed 2 bases, J shed 6 bases, and the junction held 6 bases outside the gene matches. The CDR3 DNA reads as TGCGCCAGCAGCCAATTTAGGACTAGCTTAAACATTCAGTACTTC. Translation: CASSQFRTSLNIQYF.

The rearrangement joins TRBV7-9 to TRBJ1-2; D is ambiguous. This CDR3 is 15 amino acids long. V dropped 5 bases and J dropped 4 bases, with 17 bases sitting between them. Germline lookup yields CDR1 SEHNR and CDR2 FQNEAQ (reference sequence). Here the CDR3 DNA reads TGTGCCAGCAGCCCGAATTTGGAGACGGGCTATGGCTACACCTTC. It codes for CASSPNLETGYGYTF. Complete variable domain (other parts from reference TRBV7-9 and TRBJ1-2): DTGVSQNPRHKITKRGQNVTFRCDPISEHNRLYWYRQTLGQGPEFLTYFQNEAQLEKSRLLSDRFSAERPKGSFSTLEIQRTEQGDSAMYLCASSPNLETGYGYTFGSGTRLTVV.

This clone was counted only a few times. J is TRBJ2-1 and V is TRBV23-1, with a possible D match to TRBD2 (5 bases). TRBV23-1 is placed among ORFs of uncertain function. V was trimmed by 3 bases and J by 0 bases, leaving 9 bases between them. This CDR3 has 15 amino acids. The CDR3, as DNA: TGCGCCAGCAGTCAGAGGGTCTTCTCCTACAATGAGCAGTTCTTC. Amino acids: CASSQRVFSYNEQFF.

This clone was counted a few times. Here the CDR3 DNA reads TGTGCCAGCGGTGAGGGAGCGGGAGGGGACGAGCAGTACTTC. Its translation: CASGEGAGGDEQYF. J is TRBJ2-7 and V is TRBV27; 10 positions agree with TRBD2. The junction had 9 bases not matched to a gene; V was cut back by 8 bases and J by 5 bases. Germline loops: CDR1 MNHEY, CDR2 SMNVEV (reference sequence). This CDR3 is 14 amino acids long.

This chain uses TRBV11-3 with TRBJ1-1; maybe TRBD1 (5 bases). Between the trimmed V and J ends, which lost 5 bases and 1 base, there was a span of 14 bases. Germline values: CDR1 SGHNT, CDR2 YENEEA. The CDR3 spans 15 residues. CDR3 nucleotides: TGTGCCAGCAGCCCAGGGCAGGGAGGGAACACTGAAGCTTTCTTT. It specifies CASSPGQGGNTEAFF. The full variable domain, with the rest looked up from reference TRBV11-3 and TRBJ1-1, is EAGVVQSPRYKIIEKKQPVAFWCNPISGHNTLYWYLQNLGQGPELLIRYENEEAVDDSQLPKDRFSAERLKGVDSTLKIQPAELGDSAVYLCASSPGQGGNTEAFFGQGTRLTVV.

This clone has more than one count but fewer than ten. The J gene is TRBJ1-2, the V gene TRBV19; TRBD1 matches at 11 bases. CDR1 and CDR2 from the germline V gene are LNHDA and SQIVND (reference sequence). V lost 7 bases to trimming and J lost 5 bases; unmatched junction nucleotides: 12. The CDR3 spans 16 residues. The CDR3 nucleotides read TGTGCCAGTAAAGTCCGGACAGGGGGCCTCAAGTATGGCTACACCTTC. Protein sequence: CASKVRTGGLKYGYTF.

The chain is built from TRBV4-3 and TRBJ2-6; a possible D gene is TRBD1 (6 bases). The CDR3 runs 16 residues. Germline V CDR1 and CDR2: LGHNA, YSLEER. V lost 3 bases, J lost 0 bases, and 9 bases lay in between. In DNA, the CDR3 is TGCGCCAGCAGCCACAGGACAGCCTCTGGGGCCAACGTCCTGACTTTC. This sequence encodes CASSHRTASGANVLTF.

This chain joins TRBV5-1 and TRBJ1-1; D gene ambiguous. From germline, CDR1 is SGHRS and CDR2 YFSETQ. With 4 bases removed from V and 3 bases from J, the gap between germline ends came to 10 bases. The CDR3 runs 13 residues. The CDR3 coding sequence is TGCGCCAGCAGCCTTGAGGCGCACACTGAAGCTTTCTTT. Its protein product is CASSLEAHTEAFF. Based on the CDR3 plus reference TRBV5-1 and TRBJ1-1, the full variable domain is KAGVTQTPRYLIKTRGQQVTLSCSPISGHRSVSWYQQTPGQGLQFLFEYFSETQRNKGNFPGRFSGRQFSNSRSEMNVSTLELGDSALYLCASSLEAHTEAFFGQGTRLTVV.

CDR3 region: CASSLVLAGLAKNIQYF. The CDR3 DNA sequence: TGCGCCAGCAGCTTGGTCCTAGCGGGGTTAGCCAAAAACATTCAGTACTTC. The chain employs TRBV5-1 and TRBJ2-4; 9 bases line up with TRBD2. The ends lost 0 bases at V and 0 bases at J; junction bases unmatched: 4. The CDR3 has 17 amino acids. Per the germline V gene, CDR1 is SGHRS and CDR2 is YFSETQ.

This clone was seen a handful of times. The chain recombines TRBV5-4 with TRBJ1-1; 7 bases align to TRBD1. There are 14 residues in the CDR3. V trimming: 3 bases; J trimming: 0 bases; junction bases outside the gene matches: 2. Germline-derived CDR1 and CDR2 are SGHNT and YYREEE (reference sequence). This CDR3 reads CASSWGQLNTEAFF. CDR3 in DNA: TGTGCCAGCAGCTGGGGACAGCTGAACACTGAAGCTTTCTTT.

This clone was picked up a small number of times. The gene calls are TRBV5-1 and TRBJ2-2; D call uncertain. From germline, CDR1 is SGHRS and CDR2 YFSETQ. CDR3 length: 15 residues. Trimming removed 0 bases at V and 2 bases at J, with 8 bases between. The CDR3 region is CASSLAASNTGELFF. The CDR3 DNA is TGCGCCAGCAGCTTGGCTGCGTCAAACACCGGGGAGCTGTTTTTT.

The chain is built from TRBV2 and TRBJ1-2; D is unclear. The V end was cut by 2 bases, the J end by 4 bases, with 11 bases between. CDR1 is SNHLY and CDR2 is FYNNEI in the germline V gene. This CDR3 region has 14 residues. CDR3 sequence: CASSEYPGSYGYTF. The CDR3 DNA reads TGTGCCAGCAGTGAATATCCGGGGAGCTATGGCTACACCTTC.

V and J are TRBV7-9 and TRBJ2-1; TRBD2 matches at 7 bases. The CDR3 runs 17 residues. J was trimmed by 5 bases and V by 3 bases; bases with no gene match: 13. The germline gives CDR1 SEHNR, CDR2 FQNEAQ (reference sequence). The CDR3 DNA reads TGTGCCAGCAGCTTGGTTAGCGTCGGGGGGAAAAACAATGAGCAGTTCTTC. Protein product: CASSLVSVGGKNNEQFF.

The table lists this clone with a few counts. The V and J genes are TRBV11-1 and TRBJ2-3, with 7 bases identical to TRBD2. In germline, CDR1 is SGHAT, CDR2 FQDESV (reference sequence). Unmatched junction bases numbered 6, after V lost 2 bases and J lost 4 bases. CDR3 length equals 15 residues. The CDR3 is CASSLLTGGADTQYF. The DNA of the CDR3 is TGTGCCAGCAGCTTATTAACGGGAGGCGCAGATACGCAGTATTTT.

In this sample, this clone turned up a few times. This rearrangement joins TRBV11-2 to TRBJ1-1; D not certain. There are 14 residues in the CDR3. Germline values: CDR1 SGHAT, CDR2 FQNNGV. The V end was cut by 0 bases, the J end by 0 bases, with 5 bases between. The CDR3 loop is CASSLDRMNTEAFF. The CDR3 bases are TGTGCCAGCAGCTTAGACAGAATGAACACTGAAGCTTTCTTT.

The V and J genes are TRBV2 and TRBJ1-1; 8 bases fit TRBD1. After removal of 6 bases from V and 7 bases from J, the junction contained 4 bases not matched to a gene. CDR3 length: 12 residues. The germline CDR1 and CDR2 sequences are SNHLY and FYNNEI. Here the CDR3 DNA reads TGTGCCAGCAGCTGGACAGGGAGTGAAGCTTTCTTT. It is translated as CASSWTGSEAFF.

The chain employs TRBV28 and TRBJ2-1, with D maybe TRBD2 (6 bases). Germline lookup yields CDR1 MDHEN and CDR2 SYDVKM. The V gene lost 6 bases and the J gene lost 5 bases, with 17 bases spanning the gap. This CDR3 region has 15 residues. Here the CDR3 reads CASSQPQRVDNEQFF. For the CDR3, the DNA is TGTGCCAGCAGCCAACCTCAGCGGGTCGACAATGAGCAGTTCTTC.

This clone was counted once. This chain uses TRBV5-6 with TRBJ1-2; 7 bases fit TRBD1. The CDR3 contains 14 residues. CDR1 is SGHDT, CDR2 YYEEEE, per germline. V was pared by 3 bases and J by 8 bases, with 10 bases of the junction left unmatched. CDR3: CASSWGGQVEGYTF. In nucleotides, the CDR3 is TGTGCCAGCAGCTGGGGAGGACAGGTAGAAGGCTACACCTTC.

V and J are TRBV5-4 and TRBJ2-2; 7 bases agree with TRBD2. The CDR3 is 18 residues long. Unmatched junction bases numbered 14, after V lost 2 bases and J lost 4 bases. Germline CDR1 is SGHNT and CDR2 is YYREEE (reference sequence). Here the CDR3 DNA reads TGTGCCAGCAGCTTCGGGGGGTCCTACGGGATACGCACCGGGGAGCTGTTTTTT. It translates to CASSFGGSYGIRTGELFF.

This clone was observed a few times. The rearrangement links TRBV4-1 to TRBJ2-1; 14 bases line up with TRBD2. The CDR3 covers 16 residues. V was pared by 0 bases and J by 10 bases, with 5 bases of the junction left unmatched. Germline CDR1 is MGHRA and CDR2 is YSYEKL. The chain's CDR3 is CASSQEGGTSGGEQFF. The DNA for the CDR3 is TGCGCCAGCAGCCAAGAAGGGGGGACTAGCGGGGGCGAGCAGTTCTTC.